Shown below are 15 T cell receptor beta chains from a single sample sequenced in a study of blood T cell repertoires in COVID-19. Repertoires were generated with immunoSEQ multiplex PCR, while TCRdb's copy carries only in-frame clones and drops some. The table has over 200,000 clones, roughly nine tenths seen once. The sequenced sample was PBMCs or T cells enriched from blood (not recorded which). Receptors were obtained from a man between 25 and 39 years old who had recovered from COVID-19.

The J gene is TRBJ1-5, the V gene TRBV5-6; D not resolved. The germline CDR1 and CDR2 sequences are SGHDT and YYEEEE. The CDR3 sequence is 14 residues long. Trimming cost V 4 bases and J 0 bases, with 8 bases left between them. This CDR3 reads CASSPFGSNQPQHF. The DNA for the CDR3 is TGTGCCAGCAGCCCCTTCGGTAGCAATCAGCCCCAGCATTTT.

The chain combines TRBV5-4 with TRBJ2-1, with D perhaps TRBD2 (6 bases). Germline CDR1 and CDR2: SGHNT and YYREEE (reference sequence). The CDR3 spans 16 residues. The V gene lost 4 bases and the J gene lost 5 bases, with 19 bases spanning the gap. Written as DNA, the CDR3 is TGTGCCAGCAGCCCACCCCCAGCGGGCGGAAACAATGAGCAGTTCTTC. It translates to CASSPPPAGGNNEQFF.

This clone has only one observation. One base away lies a much larger clone, so this may be a sequencing read error. V and J are TRBV12-3 or TRBV12-4 and TRBJ2-7; tentative D call: TRBD2 (6 bases). V dropped 6 bases and J dropped 0 bases, with 9 bases sitting between them. The CDR3 sequence is 13 residues long. The CDR3 sequence is CASSHGSSYEQYF. CDR3 coding DNA: TGTGCCAGCAGCCACGGGAGCTCCTACGAGCAGTACTTC.

The chain is built from TRBV10-3 and TRBJ2-7, with 7 bases that match TRBD2. This CDR3 spans 16 amino acids. The germline V gene has CDR1 ENHRY and CDR2 SYGVKD. V shed 11 bases, J shed 3 bases, and the junction held 19 bases outside the gene matches. The CDR3 DNA is TGTGCCCCCGCTGGGGAGGGCGGGTCACTTCTCTACGAGCAGTACTTC. It is translated as CAPAGEGGSLLYEQYF.

The genes are TRBV3-1 (or the pseudogene TRBV3-2) and TRBJ1-1; TRBD1 might be the D (6 bases). The CDR3 is made up of 14 amino acids. V was trimmed by 0 bases and J by 4 bases, leaving 9 bases between them. Germline CDR1 and CDR2: LGHDT and YNNKEL (reference sequence). CDR3 bases: TGTGCCAGCAGCCAAGAAGGGGGGGTCACTGAAGCTTTCTTT. Protein sequence: CASSQEGGVTEAFF.

This clone is a singleton in its sample. J is TRBJ1-1 and V is TRBV6-5; 7 nucleotides match TRBD1. V dropped 6 bases and J dropped 4; count of bases not matched to a gene: 8. CDR3 size: 14 residues. Germline V lookup: CDR1 MNHEY, CDR2 SVGAGI. The chain's CDR3 is CASRAQGSVTEAFF. CDR3 nucleotide sequence: TGTGCCAGCAGGGCACAGGGGTCGGTCACTGAAGCTTTCTTT.

Remarks on this clone: This CDR3 is also generated by other DNA sequences in the sample. This chain links TRBV12-5 with TRBJ1-1; no definite D call. Trimming stripped 6 bases from V and 0 bases from J, with 8 bases between. The CDR3 has 13 residues. CDR1 is LGHNT and CDR2 is FRNRAP in the germline V gene. CDR3 region: CASGAGLNTEAFF. The CDR3, as DNA: TGTGCTAGTGGGGCGGGATTGAACACTGAAGCTTTCTTT.

The chain recombines TRBV14 with TRBJ1-1; weak D call: TRBD1 (5 bases). With 4 bases removed from V and 3 bases from J, the gap between germline ends came to 18 bases. The germline gives CDR1 SGHDN, CDR2 FVKESK. The CDR3 length is 16 residues. The CDR3 sequence is CASSREPGRGDTEAFF. CDR3 DNA sequence: TGTGCCAGCAGCCGAGAACCGGGACGGGGGGACACTGAAGCTTTCTTT.

Of note for this clone: The DNA is left out, because the CDR3 cannot be placed on it with certainty; the CDR3 is given as TCRdb lists it. The J gene is TRBJ1-1, the V gene TRBV4-3. Per germline, CDR1 LGHNA and CDR2 YSLEER. The CDR3 totals 22 residues, both ends included. The CDR3 protein is CASSVGLALYFGALALDTEAFF.

This clone has just a few counts. The chain employs TRBV5-5 and TRBJ1-4; no clear D gene. CDR1 is SGHKS, CDR2 YYEKEE, per germline (reference sequence). CDR3 length: 14 residues. The ends were cut back, 1 base at V and 3 bases at J, with 7 bases in the middle. The CDR3 region has the DNA TGTGCCAGCAGCTTGCGCGGCCCTAATGAAAAACTGTTTTTT. Encoded protein: CASSLRGPNEKLFF.

CDR3 in amino acids: CATSHIYNSPLHF. As DNA, the CDR3 is TGTGCCACCTCACACATCTATAATTCACCCCTCCACTTT. The V gene is TRBV11-3, the J gene TRBJ1-6; D gene uncertain. Germline CDR1 reads SGHNT; CDR2 reads YENEEA. The CDR3 is 13 residues long. V gave up 10 bases and J gave up 3 bases, with 10 bases separating them.

V is TRBV3-1 (or the pseudogene TRBV3-2) and J is TRBJ2-7; no firm D call. This CDR3 region has 15 residues. Between the trimmed V and J ends, which lost 1 base and 0 bases, there was a span of 10 bases. The germline gives CDR1 LGHDT, CDR2 YNNKEL (reference sequence). CDR3 protein: CASSQGRVVSYEQYF. CDR3 DNA: TGTGCCAGCAGCCAAGGCCGGGTAGTCTCCTACGAGCAGTACTTC.

The V gene is TRBV29-1, the J gene TRBJ1-2, with D tentatively TRBD1 (6 bases). The V end lost 7 bases, the J end lost 4 bases, and 16 bases lay between the germline ends. The CDR3 sequence is 13 residues long. Looked up from germline, CDR1 is SQVTM and CDR2 is ANQGSEA. The CDR3 sequence: CSAGTPLGYGYTF. CDR3 DNA sequence: TGCAGCGCTGGGACACCCTTGGGCTATGGCTACACCTTC.

This clone appeared a single time. The chain joins TRBV24-1 to TRBJ1-2; D might be TRBD1 (5 bases). With 2 bases removed from V and 6 bases from J, the gap between germline ends came to 12 bases. The CDR3 extends over 14 amino acids. Germline V lookup: CDR1 KGHDR, CDR2 SFDVKD. This CDR3 reads CATSDSPGFHGYTF. CDR3 bases: TGTGCCACCAGTGATTCCCCAGGGTTTCATGGCTACACCTTC.

A remark on this clone: The junction departs from the called germline gene at one end, perhaps through a read error. This rearrangement joins TRBV30 to TRBJ1-1; no clear D. Per germline, CDR1 GTSNPN and CDR2 SVGIG (reference sequence). This CDR3 region has 11 residues. CDR3 sequence reads: CAWSVRESEIF. DNA for the CDR3: TGTGCCTGGAGTGTACGGGAGAGTGAGATCTTT.